This T cell receptor beta chain was profiled in a study of identical twins. Study-wide findings and caveats: Researchers reported excess low generation probability among twin-shared out-of-frame alpha sequences.

TCRdb reprocessed the 5' RACE reads via MiXCR and lists one record per CDR3 protein. In the table there are 1.5 million to 2 million distinct CDR3 sequences, more than 30% of which are singletons. Regarding this clonotype: Its antigen remains unidentified.

Sequencing was carried out using cord blood. The clonotype originates from a newborn girl in good health.

Here the CDR3 DNA reads TGTGCCAGCGGCACGGACACTAACTATGGCTACACCTTC. Encoded protein: CASGTDTNYGYTF. The chain recombines TRBV2 with TRBJ1-2, with D perhaps matching TRBD1 (5 bases). V was clipped by 8 bases and J by 0 bases, with 10 bases between them. Germline V gene sequence: CDR1 SNHLY, CDR2 FYNNEI. There are 13 residues in the CDR3.